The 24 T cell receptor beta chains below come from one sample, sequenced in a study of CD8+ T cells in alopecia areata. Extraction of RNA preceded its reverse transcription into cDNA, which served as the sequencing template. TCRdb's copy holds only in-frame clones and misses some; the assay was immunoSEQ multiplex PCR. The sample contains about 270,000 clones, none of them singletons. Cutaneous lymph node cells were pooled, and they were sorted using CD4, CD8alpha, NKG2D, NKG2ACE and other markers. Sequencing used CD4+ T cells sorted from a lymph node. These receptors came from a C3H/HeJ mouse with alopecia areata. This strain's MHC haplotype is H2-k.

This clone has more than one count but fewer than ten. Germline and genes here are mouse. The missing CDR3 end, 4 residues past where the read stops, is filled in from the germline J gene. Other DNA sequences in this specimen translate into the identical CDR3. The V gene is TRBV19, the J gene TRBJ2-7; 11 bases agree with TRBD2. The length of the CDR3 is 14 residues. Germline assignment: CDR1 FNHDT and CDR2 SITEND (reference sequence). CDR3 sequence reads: CASSRDWGIYEQYF. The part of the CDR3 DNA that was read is TGTGCCAGCAGTAGGGACTGGGGGATTTAT. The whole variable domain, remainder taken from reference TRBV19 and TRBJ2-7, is GGIITQTPKFLIGQEGQKLTLKCQQNFNHDTMYWYRQDSGKGLRLIYYSITENDLQKGDLSEGYDASREKKSSFSLTVTSAQKNEMAVFLCASSRDWGIYEQYFGPGTRLTVL.

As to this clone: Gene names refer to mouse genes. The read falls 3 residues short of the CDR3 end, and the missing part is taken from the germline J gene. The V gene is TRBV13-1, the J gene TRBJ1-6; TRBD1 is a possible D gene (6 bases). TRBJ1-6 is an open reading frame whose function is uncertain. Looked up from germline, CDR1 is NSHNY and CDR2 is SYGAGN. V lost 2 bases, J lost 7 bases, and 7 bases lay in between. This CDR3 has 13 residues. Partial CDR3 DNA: TGTGCCAGCAGTGACCAGGGGAATTCGCCC. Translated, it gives CASSDQGNSP. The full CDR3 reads CASSDQGNSPLYF.

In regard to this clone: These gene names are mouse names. The CDR3 loop is CASSDWPGSYEQYF. The part of the CDR3 DNA that was read is TGTGCCAGCAGTGATTGGCCTGGGTCCTAT. The genes are TRBV13-1 and TRBJ2-7; tentative D call: TRBD2 (5 bases). The read stops 4 residues short of the end of the CDR3; the missing end is completed from the germline J gene. Per germline, CDR1 NSHNY and CDR2 SYGAGN. The CDR3 is 14 amino acids. Between the trimmed V and J ends, which lost 1 base and 1 base, there was a span of 9 bases.

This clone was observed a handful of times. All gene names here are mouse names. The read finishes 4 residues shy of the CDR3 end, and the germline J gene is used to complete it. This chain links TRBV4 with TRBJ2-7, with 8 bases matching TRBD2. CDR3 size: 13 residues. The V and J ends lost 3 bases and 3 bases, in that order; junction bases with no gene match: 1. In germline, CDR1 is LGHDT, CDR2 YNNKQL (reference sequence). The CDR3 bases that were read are TGTGCCAGCAGCTATGGGGGGGTCTAT. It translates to CASSYGGVY. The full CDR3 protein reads CASSYGGVYEQYF.

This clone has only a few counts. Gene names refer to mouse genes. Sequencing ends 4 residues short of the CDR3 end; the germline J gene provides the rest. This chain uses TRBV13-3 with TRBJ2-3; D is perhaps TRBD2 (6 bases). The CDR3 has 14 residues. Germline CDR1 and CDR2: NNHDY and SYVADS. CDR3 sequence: CASSDVDWKETLYF. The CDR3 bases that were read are TGTGCCAGCAGTGATGTTGACTGGAAAGAA.

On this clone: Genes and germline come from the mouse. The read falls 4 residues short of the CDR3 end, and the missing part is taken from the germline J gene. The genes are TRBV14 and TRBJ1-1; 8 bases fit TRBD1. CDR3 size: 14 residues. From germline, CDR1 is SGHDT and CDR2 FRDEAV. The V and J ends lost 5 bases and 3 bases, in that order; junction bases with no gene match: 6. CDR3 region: CASRRTGLDTEVFF. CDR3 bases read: TGTGCCAGCAGGCGGACAGGGTTGGACACA.

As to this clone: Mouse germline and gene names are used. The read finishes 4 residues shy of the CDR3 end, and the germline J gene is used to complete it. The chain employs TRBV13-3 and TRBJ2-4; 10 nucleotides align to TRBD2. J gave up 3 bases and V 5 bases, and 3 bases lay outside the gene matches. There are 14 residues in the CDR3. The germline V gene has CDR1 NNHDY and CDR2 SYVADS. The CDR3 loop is CASSRDWGQNTLYF. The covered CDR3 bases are TGTGCCAGCAGCAGGGACTGGGGACAAAAC.

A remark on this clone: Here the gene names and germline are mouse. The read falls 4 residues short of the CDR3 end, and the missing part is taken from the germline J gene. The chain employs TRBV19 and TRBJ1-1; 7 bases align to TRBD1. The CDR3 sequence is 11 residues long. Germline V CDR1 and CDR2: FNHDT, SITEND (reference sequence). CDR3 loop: CASSGDREVFF. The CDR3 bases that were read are TGTGCCAGCAGTGGGGACAGA.

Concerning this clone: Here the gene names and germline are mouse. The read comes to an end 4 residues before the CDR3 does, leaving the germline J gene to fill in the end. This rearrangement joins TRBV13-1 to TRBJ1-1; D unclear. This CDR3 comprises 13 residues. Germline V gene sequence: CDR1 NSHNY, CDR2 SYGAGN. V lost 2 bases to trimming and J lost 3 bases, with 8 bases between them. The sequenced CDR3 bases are TGTGCCAGCAGTGACAGAACAGACACA. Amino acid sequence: CASSDRTDT. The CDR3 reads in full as CASSDRTDTEVFF.

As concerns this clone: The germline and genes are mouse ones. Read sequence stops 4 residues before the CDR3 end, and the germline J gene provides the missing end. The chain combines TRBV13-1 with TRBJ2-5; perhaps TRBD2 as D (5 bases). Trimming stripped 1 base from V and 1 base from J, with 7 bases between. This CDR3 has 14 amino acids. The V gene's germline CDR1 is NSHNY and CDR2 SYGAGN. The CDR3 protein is CASSDSTDQDTQYF. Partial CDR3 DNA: TGTGCCAGCAGTGATTCGACTGACCAAGAC.

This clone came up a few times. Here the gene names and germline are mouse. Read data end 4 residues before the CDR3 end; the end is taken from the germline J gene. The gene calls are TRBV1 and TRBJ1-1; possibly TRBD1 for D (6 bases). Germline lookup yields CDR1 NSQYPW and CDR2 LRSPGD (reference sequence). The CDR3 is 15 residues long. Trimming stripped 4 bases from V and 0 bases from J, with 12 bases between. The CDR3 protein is CTCSVGTTANTEVFF. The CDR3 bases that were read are TGCACCTGCAGTGTCGGGACAACTGCAAACACA. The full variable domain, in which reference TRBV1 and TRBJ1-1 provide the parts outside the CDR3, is VTLLEQNPRWRLVPRGQAVNLRCILKNSQYPWMSWYQQDLQKQLQWLFTLRSPGDKEVKSLPGADYLATRVTDTELRLQVANMSQGRTLYCTCSVGTTANTEVFFGKGTRLTVV.

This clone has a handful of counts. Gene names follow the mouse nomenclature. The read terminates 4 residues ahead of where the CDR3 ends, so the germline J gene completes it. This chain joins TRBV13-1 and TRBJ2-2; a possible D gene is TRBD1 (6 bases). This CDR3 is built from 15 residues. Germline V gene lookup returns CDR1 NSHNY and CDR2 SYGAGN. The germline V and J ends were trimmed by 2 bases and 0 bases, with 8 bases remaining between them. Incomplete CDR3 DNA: TGTGCCAGCAGTGAGGGACATCCAAACACCGGG. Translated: CASSEGHPNTG. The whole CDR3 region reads CASSEGHPNTGQLYF.

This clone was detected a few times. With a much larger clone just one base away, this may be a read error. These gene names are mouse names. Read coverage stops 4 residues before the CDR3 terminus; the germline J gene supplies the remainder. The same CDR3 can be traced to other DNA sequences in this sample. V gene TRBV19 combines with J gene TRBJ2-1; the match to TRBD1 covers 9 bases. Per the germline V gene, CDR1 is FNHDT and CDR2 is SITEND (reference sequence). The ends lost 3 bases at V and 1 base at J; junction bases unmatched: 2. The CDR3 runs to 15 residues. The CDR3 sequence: CASSTGTGNYAEQFF. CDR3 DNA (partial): TGTGCCAGCAGTACCGGGACAGGGAACTATGCT.

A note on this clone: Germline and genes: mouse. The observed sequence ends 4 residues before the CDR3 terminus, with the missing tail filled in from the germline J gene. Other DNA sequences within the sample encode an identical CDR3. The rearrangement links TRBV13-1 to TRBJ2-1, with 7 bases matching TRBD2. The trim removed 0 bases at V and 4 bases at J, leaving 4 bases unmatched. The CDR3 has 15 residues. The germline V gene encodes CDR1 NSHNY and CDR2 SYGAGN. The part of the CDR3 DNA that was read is TGTGCCAGCAGTGATGCAGTGGGGGGTTATGCT. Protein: CASSDAVGGYA. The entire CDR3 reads CASSDAVGGYAEQFF.

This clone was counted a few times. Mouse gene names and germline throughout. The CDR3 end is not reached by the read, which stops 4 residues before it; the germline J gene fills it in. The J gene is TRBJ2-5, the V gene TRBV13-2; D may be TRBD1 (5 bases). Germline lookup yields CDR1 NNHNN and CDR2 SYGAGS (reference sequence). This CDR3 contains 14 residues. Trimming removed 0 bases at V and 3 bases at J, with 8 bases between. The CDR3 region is CASGDGTKQDTQYF. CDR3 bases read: TGTGCCAGCGGTGATGGGACAAAGCAAGAC.

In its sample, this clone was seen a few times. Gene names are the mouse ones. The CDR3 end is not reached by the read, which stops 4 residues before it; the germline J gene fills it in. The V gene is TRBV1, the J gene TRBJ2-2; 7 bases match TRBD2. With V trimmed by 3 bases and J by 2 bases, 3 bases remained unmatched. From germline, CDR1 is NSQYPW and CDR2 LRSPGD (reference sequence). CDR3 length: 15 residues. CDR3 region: CTCSAPWGNTGQLYF. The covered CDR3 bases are TGCACCTGCAGTGCTCCCTGGGGGAACACCGGG.

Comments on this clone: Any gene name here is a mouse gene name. The covered CDR3 bases are TGTGCCTGGAGTCAACTGGGTAGTGCAGAA. Translating it yields CAWSQLGSAE. The whole CDR3 sequence reads CAWSQLGSAETLYF. The rearrangement links TRBV31 to TRBJ2-3; D perhaps matches TRBD2 (6 bases). The read ends 4 residues early relative to the CDR3; the germline J gene fills the gap. The CDR3 has 14 amino acids. Germline V gene lookup returns CDR1 GKSSPN and CDR2 SITVG. V was trimmed by 1 base and J by 0 bases, leaving 8 bases between them.

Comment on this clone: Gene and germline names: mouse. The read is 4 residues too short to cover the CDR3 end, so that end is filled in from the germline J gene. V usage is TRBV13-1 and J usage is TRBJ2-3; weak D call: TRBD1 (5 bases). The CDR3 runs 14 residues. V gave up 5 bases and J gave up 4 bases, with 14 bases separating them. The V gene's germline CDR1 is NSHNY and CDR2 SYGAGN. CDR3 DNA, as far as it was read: TGTGCCAGCAGAGCCAGGGCAGGGACAGAA. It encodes CASRARAGTE. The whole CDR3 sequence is CASRARAGTETLYF.

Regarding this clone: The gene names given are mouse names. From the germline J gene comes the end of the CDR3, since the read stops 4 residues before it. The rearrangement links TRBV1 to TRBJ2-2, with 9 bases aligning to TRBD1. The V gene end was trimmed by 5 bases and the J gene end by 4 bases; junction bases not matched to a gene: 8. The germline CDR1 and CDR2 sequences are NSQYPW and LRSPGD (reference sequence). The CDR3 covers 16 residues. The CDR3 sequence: CTCSQQGARGTGQLYF. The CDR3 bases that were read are TGCACCTGCAGTCAACAGGGGGCTAGGGGCACCGGG.

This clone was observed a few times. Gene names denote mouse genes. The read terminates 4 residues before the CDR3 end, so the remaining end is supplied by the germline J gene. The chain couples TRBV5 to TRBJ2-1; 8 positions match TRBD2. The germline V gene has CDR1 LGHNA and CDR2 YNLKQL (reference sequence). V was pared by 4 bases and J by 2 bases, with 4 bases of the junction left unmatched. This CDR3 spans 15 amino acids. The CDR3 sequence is CASSRELGDYAEQFF. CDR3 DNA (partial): TGTGCCAGCAGCCGAGAACTGGGGGACTATGCT.

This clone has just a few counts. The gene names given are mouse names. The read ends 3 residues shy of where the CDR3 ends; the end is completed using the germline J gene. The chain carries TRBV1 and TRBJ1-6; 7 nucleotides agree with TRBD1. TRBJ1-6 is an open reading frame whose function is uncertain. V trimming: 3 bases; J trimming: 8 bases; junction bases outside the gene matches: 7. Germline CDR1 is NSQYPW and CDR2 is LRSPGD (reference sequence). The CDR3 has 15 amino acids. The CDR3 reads CTCSAGQDIDSPLYF. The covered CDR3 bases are TGCACCTGCAGTGCCGGACAGGATATTGATTCGCCC.

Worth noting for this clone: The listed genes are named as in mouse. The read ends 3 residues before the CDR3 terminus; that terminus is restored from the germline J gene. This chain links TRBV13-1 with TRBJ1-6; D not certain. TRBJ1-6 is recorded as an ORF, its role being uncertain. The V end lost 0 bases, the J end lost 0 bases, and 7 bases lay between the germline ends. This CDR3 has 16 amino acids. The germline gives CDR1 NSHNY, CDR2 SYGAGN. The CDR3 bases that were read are TGTGCCAGCAGTGATGCACAAAATTCCTATAATTCGCCC. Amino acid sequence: CASSDAQNSYNSP. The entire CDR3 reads CASSDAQNSYNSPLYF.

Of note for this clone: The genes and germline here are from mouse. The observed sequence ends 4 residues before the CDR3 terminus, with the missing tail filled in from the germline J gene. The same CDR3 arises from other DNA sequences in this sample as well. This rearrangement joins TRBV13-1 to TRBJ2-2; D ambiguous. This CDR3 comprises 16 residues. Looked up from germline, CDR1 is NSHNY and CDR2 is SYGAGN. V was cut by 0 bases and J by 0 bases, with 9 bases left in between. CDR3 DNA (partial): TGTGCCAGCAGTGATGCAAGGCAGGCAAACACCGGG. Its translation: CASSDARQANTG. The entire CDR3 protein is CASSDARQANTGQLYF.

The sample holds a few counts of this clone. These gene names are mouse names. The CDR3 is CASSDASGGAPAEQFF. The DNA read from the CDR3 is TGTGCCAGCAGTGATGCATCTGGGGGGGCGCCTGCT. The chain combines TRBV13-1 with TRBJ2-1, with TRBD2 identical over 10 bases. Coverage ceases 4 residues before the CDR3 finishes, and the germline J gene fills in the end. V gave up 0 bases and J gave up 6 bases; unmatched junction bases: 6. The CDR3 runs 16 residues. Germline CDR1 reads NSHNY; CDR2 reads SYGAGN.